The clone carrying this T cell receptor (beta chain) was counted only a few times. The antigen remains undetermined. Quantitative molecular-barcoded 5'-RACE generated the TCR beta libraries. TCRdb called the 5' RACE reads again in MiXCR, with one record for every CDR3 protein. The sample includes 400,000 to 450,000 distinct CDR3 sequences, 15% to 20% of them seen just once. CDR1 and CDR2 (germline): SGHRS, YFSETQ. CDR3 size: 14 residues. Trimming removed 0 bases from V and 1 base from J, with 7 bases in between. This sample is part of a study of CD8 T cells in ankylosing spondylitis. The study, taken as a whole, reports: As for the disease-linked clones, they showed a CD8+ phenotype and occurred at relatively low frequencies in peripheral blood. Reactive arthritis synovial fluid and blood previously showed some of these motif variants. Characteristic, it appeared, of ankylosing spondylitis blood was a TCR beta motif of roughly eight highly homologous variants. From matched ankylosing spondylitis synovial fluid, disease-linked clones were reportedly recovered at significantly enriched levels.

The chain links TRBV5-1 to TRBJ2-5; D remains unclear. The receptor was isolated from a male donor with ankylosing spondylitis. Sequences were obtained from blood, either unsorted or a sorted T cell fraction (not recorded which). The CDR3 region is CASSLGVSQETQYF. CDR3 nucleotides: TGCGCCAGCAGCTTGGGAGTGTCCCAAGAGACCCAGTACTTC.